These T cell receptor beta chains were read from a single sample in a study of blood T cell repertoires in COVID-19. Profiling relied on immunoSEQ multiplex PCR, and the TCRdb table lists in-frame clones only, not all of them. The sample contains around 200,000 clones, about 85% of which appear only once. The sample was peripheral blood. All receptors come from a woman of 80 years or more with acute or convalescent COVID-19. The CDR3 runs from the conserved cysteine through the conserved F or W. Each record gives: D gene, J gene, clone size, V gene, CDR3 protein, CDR3 DNA. The D gene is left open where the match is weak. Size tells how often a clone was seen (once, few, many) or the class of an expanded clone, and some rows leave it out.

>.|TRBJ1-1|.|TRBV7-3
CASSLQGNTEAFF
TGTGCCAGCAGCCTACAGGGAAACACTGAAGCTTTCTTT
>.|TRBJ1-1|.|TRBV14
CASSQDLNTEAFF
TGTGCCAGCAGCCAAGATCTCAACACTGAAGCTTTCTTT
>TRBD2|TRBJ2-7|once|TRBV19
CATRRTSGSSYEQYF
TGTGCCACCCGGCGGACTAGCGGGTCCTCCTACGAGCAGTACTTC
>TRBD2|TRBJ2-4|.|TRBV5-4
CASSLKAGVNIQYF
TGTGCCAGCAGCTTGAAAGCGGGAGTGAACATTCAGTACTTC
>.|TRBJ2-7|.|TRBV7-8
CASSLSRLLISYEQYF
TGTGCCAGCAGCTTATCCAGGCTCCTAATCTCCTACGAGCAGTACTTC
>.|TRBJ1-1|once|TRBV7-8
CASSLRGVRGSTEAFF
TGTGCCAGCAGCTTAAGAGGAGTAAGGGGGAGCACTGAAGCTTTCTTT
>.|TRBJ1-2|.|TRBV6-5
CASSFGENYGYTF
TGTGCCAGCAGTTTTGGTGAGAACTATGGCTACACCTTC
>.|TRBJ2-6|.|TRBV5-1
CASNPTGSGANVLTF
TGCGCCAGCAACCCTACAGGCTCTGGGGCCAACGTCCTGACTTTC
>.|TRBJ2-1|.|TRBV2
CASTSGMGADEQFF
TGTGCCAGCACCTCGGGAATGGGGGCTGATGAGCAGTTCTTC
>TRBD2|TRBJ2-7|.|TRBV27
CASSLFGVSLSGRSNEQYF
TGTGCCAGCAGTTTATTCGGCGTGAGCCTTAGCGGGAGGTCGAACGAGCAGTACTTC
>.|TRBJ1-2|.|TRBV5-6
CASSSRSGVVNYGYTF
TGTGCCAGCAGCTCGAGGTCAGGGGTTGTAAACTATGGCTACACCTTC
>TRBD1|TRBJ1-6|.|TRBV16
CASSQGTGEYNSPLHF
TGTGCCAGCAGCCAAGGGACAGGGGAATATAATTCACCCCTCCACTTT
>.|TRBJ1-1|few|TRBV2
CASTKTVNTEAFF
TGTGCCAGCACCAAGACAGTGAACACTGAAGCTTTCTTT
>.|TRBJ1-1|.|TRBV30
CAWSRVGGTEAFF
TGTGCCTGGAGCAGGGTTGGCGGCACTGAAGCTTTCTTT
>.|TRBJ1-2|.|TRBV29-1
CSVGRLNPTNYGYTF
TGCAGCGTCGGAAGACTGAACCCCACTAACTATGGCTACACCTTC
>.|TRBJ1-1|.|TRBV21-1
CASSKTRPDSLNTEAFF
TGTGCCAGCAGCAAAACCAGGCCTGACAGTCTGAACACTGAAGCTTTCTTT
>TRBD2|TRBJ2-7|.|TRBV6-7
CATKGGRDYEQYF
TGTGCCACTAAGGGAGGGAGGGACTACGAGCAGTACTTC
>.|TRBJ2-7|once|TRBV4-1
CASSQPPGSDGSYEQYF
TGCGCCAGCAGCCAACCCCCCGGGAGCGACGGCTCCTACGAGCAGTACTTC
>TRBD1|TRBJ1-2|.|TRBV28
CASSLSVLGQGGGYTF
TGTGCCAGCAGTTTATCAGTCTTGGGACAGGGGGGCGGCTACACCTTC
>.|TRBJ2-1|.|TRBV7-8
CASSLVRNEQFF
TGTGCCAGCAGCTTAGTTCGTAATGAGCAGTTCTTC
>.|TRBJ1-4|few|TRBV5-4
CASSGSTGRRNEKLFF
TGTGCCAGCAGCGGTTCTACAGGGAGAAGGAATGAAAAACTGTTTTTT
>TRBD1|TRBJ1-5|.|TRBV24-1
CATSDRQGFNQPQHF
TGTGCCACCAGTGATAGACAGGGCTTTAATCAGCCCCAGCATTTT
>.|TRBJ2-3|few|TRBV7-9
CATRSQGTDTQYF
TGTGCCACCAGGAGTCAGGGAACAGATACGCAGTATTTT
>TRBD2|TRBJ2-7|.|TRBV7-3
CASSLLAGGGYEQYF
TGTGCCAGCAGCTTACTAGCGGGAGGGGGGTACGAGCAGTACTTC
>TRBD1|TRBJ1-2|.|TRBV4-2
CASSQGGRDRSNYGYTF
TGTGCCAGCAGCCAAGGGGGCCGGGACAGATCTAACTATGGCTACACCTTC
>.|TRBJ1-5|.|TRBV2
CASTQLGNQPQHF
TGTGCCAGCACACAGTTGGGTAACCAGCCCCAGCATTTT
>TRBD2|TRBJ2-4|.|TRBV29-1
CSVAFGGGAKNIQYF
TGCAGCGTTGCCTTCGGGGGAGGGGCCAAAAACATTCAGTACTTC
>TRBD2|TRBJ2-1|.|TRBV18
CASSPLAGDGEQFF
TGTGCCAGCTCACCCCTAGCGGGAGACGGTGAGCAGTTCTTC
>TRBD1|TRBJ1-3|.|TRBV7-9
CASSNQGAHGNTIYF
TGTGCCAGCAGCAATCAGGGGGCGCACGGAAACACCATATATTTT
>.|TRBJ1-1|.|TRBV4-3
CASSQDLRGLAEAFF
TGCGCCAGCAGCCAAGACCTTAGAGGCTTGGCTGAAGCTTTCTTT
>.|TRBJ1-5|.|TRBV2
CASNTGRGQPQHF
TGTGCCAGCAATACAGGCCGCGGACAGCCCCAGCATTTT
>.|TRBJ2-3|.|TRBV7-9
CASSSSGPDTQYF
TGTGCCAGCAGCTCGAGCGGGCCGGATACGCAGTATTTT
>TRBD1|TRBJ1-2|once|TRBV30
CACLRDRRSYGYTF
TGTGCTTGCCTCCGGGACAGGAGGAGCTATGGCTACACCTTC
>.|TRBJ2-2|.|TRBV7-2
CASSLGGPGTGELFF
TGTGCCAGCAGCTTGGGGGGGCCGGGGACCGGGGAGCTGTTTTTT
>.|TRBJ2-5|.|TRBV7-9
CASSLSVSGGLNQETQYF
TGTGCCAGCAGCTTAAGTGTGTCAGGAGGGCTGAACCAAGAGACCCAGTACTTC
>.|TRBJ2-4|.|TRBV29-1
CSVGGGELAKNIQYF
TGCAGCGTTGGGGGCGGGGAATTAGCCAAAAACATTCAGTACTTC
>TRBD2|TRBJ2-7|.|TRBV4-2
CASSPTASGSYEQYF
TGTGCCAGCAGCCCAACTGCCAGCGGGAGCTACGAGCAGTACTTC
>TRBD1|TRBJ1-2|.|TRBV5-8
CASSLGDSNYGYTF
TGTGCCAGCAGCTTGGGGGACAGTAACTATGGCTACACCTTC
>.|TRBJ2-6|.|TRBV5-1
CASSLLVRPGGANVLTF
TGCGCCAGCAGCCTCCTCGTCCGGCCCGGGGGGGCCAACGTCCTGACTTTC
>.|TRBJ1-3|.|TRBV29-1
CSGDAGNTIYF
TGCAGCGGAGATGCTGGAAACACCATATATTTT
>.|TRBJ1-1|.|TRBV5-1
CASSTVPGGRTEAFF
TGCGCCAGCAGCACAGTACCGGGAGGGAGGACTGAAGCTTTCTTT
>.|TRBJ2-2|once|TRBV7-8
CASSLESGTNTGELFF
TGTGCCAGCAGCTTAGAGAGCGGAACGAACACCGGGGAGCTGTTTTTT
>TRBD1|TRBJ2-6|few|TRBV28
CASSRTGDLSGANVLTF
TGTGCCAGCAGTAGGACAGGGGACCTCTCTGGGGCCAACGTCCTGACTTTC
>TRBD2|TRBJ2-7|.|TRBV11-2
CASSFSGRDYEQYF
TGTGCCAGCAGCTTTAGCGGGAGGGACTACGAGCAGTACTTC
>.|TRBJ2-5|.|TRBV4-2
CASSQGFGNQETQYF
TGTGCCAGCAGCCAGGGGTTCGGGAACCAAGAGACCCAGTACTTC
>.|TRBJ2-1|.|TRBV24-1
CATSDSPRLNTYNEQFF
TGTGCCACCAGTGATTCCCCTAGACTGAACACCTACAATGAGCAGTTCTTC
>TRBD2|TRBJ2-1|.|TRBV28
CASSRLGTSGTNEQFF
TGTGCCAGCAGTCGCCTCGGGACTAGCGGGACCAATGAGCAGTTCTTC
>.|TRBJ1-2|.|TRBV6-5
CASSQVLTGGYTF
TGTGCCAGCAGCCAGGTCCTCACCGGTGGCTACACCTTC
>.|TRBJ1-2|.|TRBV18
CASSELSRGYTF
TGTGCCAGCTCCGAGTTATCGAGGGGCTACACCTTC
>TRBD2|TRBJ2-3|few|TRBV3-1/TRBV3-2
CASSQESSGRARTDTQYF
TGTGCCAGCAGCCAAGAAAGTAGCGGGAGGGCCAGAACAGATACGCAGTATTTT
>TRBD2|TRBJ2-1|.|TRBV6-5
CASSLAGAYNEQFF
TGTGCCAGCAGCCTAGCGGGAGCCTACAATGAGCAGTTCTTC